This T cell receptor (beta chain) was captured in a study of T-cell reconstitution after alpha-beta-depleted transplantation in children. Notes on the study in general: Surviving recipient T cells and thymic progenitors underlay high day-60 TCRbeta diversity in some patients. Alpha-beta T cells about two months after transplant reportedly derived from several hundred expanded graft clones. After one year, T-cell counts and TCRbeta diversity mostly came from new T cells.

The CDR3 runs to 13 residues. Germline lookup yields CDR1 SGHTA and CDR2 FQGTGA. Trimming took 3 bases from V and 1 from J, leaving 6 bases between them. Worth noting for this clonotype: Antigen unknown.

Unique molecular identifiers were incorporated into the prepared TCRbeta library. TCRdb called the PCR reads again in MiXCR, with one record for every CDR3 protein. The sample carries fewer than 550,000 distinct CDR3 sequences, over 9.5% recorded once. The clonotype was recovered from a female patient aged 2-9 years who had a stem cell transplant for aplastic anemia, so the T cells may come from the graft donor. The rearrangement links TRBV7-3 to TRBJ1-1; D unresolved. The material was PBMCs, mostly from graft donor cells, obtained 180 days after TCRalphabeta/CD19-depleted stem cell transplant. In DNA, the CDR3 is TGTGCCAGCAGCTTGATGAGGAACACTGAAGCTTTCTTT. Its translation is CASSLMRNTEAFF.